Below are 23 T cell receptor beta chains sequenced from a single sample in a study of T cell responses to AZD1222 COVID-19 vaccine. Repertoires were generated with immunoSEQ multiplex PCR, while TCRdb's copy carries only in-frame clones and drops some. The table has some 96,000 clones, approximately 84% seen once; the top ten hold about 14%. The sample in question was peripheral blood, obtained 28 days after the second AZD1222 dose. The receptors here all came from an adult who received the AZD1222 COVID-19 vaccine.

The V and J genes are TRBV7-9 and TRBJ1-2, with D tentatively TRBD1 (5 bases). The CDR3 contains 13 residues. Germline-derived CDR1 and CDR2 are SEHNR and FQNEAQ (reference sequence). Trimming cost V 0 bases and J 8 bases, with 10 bases left between them. The CDR3 is CASSLAGVSGYTF. The CDR3 DNA is TGTGCCAGCAGCTTAGCAGGGGTGTCGGGCTACACCTTC.

The V and J genes are TRBV11-2 and TRBJ1-2; TRBD1 matches 7 bases. The CDR3 sequence is 16 residues long. The V gene end was trimmed by 5 bases and the J gene end by 6 bases; junction bases not matched to a gene: 15. Germline V gives CDR1 SGHAT, CDR2 FQNNGV. CDR3 residues: CASSPKPRDRRNGYTF. The CDR3 DNA sequence: TGTGCCAGCAGCCCCAAGCCTCGGGACAGACGGAATGGCTACACCTTC.

The V and J genes are TRBV6-5 and TRBJ2-1; 7 positions match TRBD2. Trimming took 2 bases from V and 12 from J; bases not matched to a gene: 16. Germline-derived CDR1 and CDR2 are MNHEY and SVGAGI. The CDR3 sequence is 16 residues long. This CDR3 reads CASSYGGTTPFPAQFF. The CDR3 nucleotides are TGTGCCAGCAGTTACGGGGGGACTACTCCCTTCCCGGCGCAGTTCTTC.

The chain employs TRBV6-1 and TRBJ1-4; 7 positions match TRBD1. The V gene's germline CDR1 is MNHNS and CDR2 SASEGT. This CDR3 has 15 residues. V shed 0 bases and J 8 bases; nucleotides not matched to a gene: 6. CDR3 region: CASSEAWTGREKLFF. The CDR3 nucleotides read TGTGCCAGCAGTGAAGCGTGGACAGGTCGAGAAAAACTGTTTTTT.

The chain carries TRBV19 and TRBJ2-7; D possibly uses TRBD1 or TRBD2 (5 bases each). V gave up 5 bases and J gave up 6 bases, with 17 bases separating them. This CDR3 comprises 14 residues. Germline V gene data show CDR1 as LNHDA and CDR2 as SQIVND (reference sequence). The CDR3, as DNA: TGTGCCAGTAGTGCCGGGACCCGCGTCAGCGAGCAGTACTTC. Its protein product is CASSAGTRVSEQYF.

The chain recombines TRBV11-2 with TRBJ2-7; a weak D match, TRBD2 (5 bases). This CDR3 region has 15 residues. The V gene lost 4 bases and the J gene lost 6 bases, with 19 bases spanning the gap. Germline lookup yields CDR1 SGHAT and CDR2 FQNNGV. The CDR3 is CASSWTPSGGGEQYF. CDR3 nucleotide sequence: TGTGCCAGCAGCTGGACCCCCTCGGGCGGAGGCGAGCAGTACTTC.

The V and J genes are TRBV9 and TRBJ1-2; D is uncertain. V was shortened by 0 bases and J by 1 base, with 4 bases between the two germline ends. The CDR3 is 13 residues long. Germline V gene lookup returns CDR1 SGDLS and CDR2 YYNGEE. The CDR3 loop is CASSVGSNYGYTF. As DNA, the CDR3 is TGTGCCAGCAGCGTAGGAAGTAACTATGGCTACACCTTC. Drawing the rest from reference TRBV9 and TRBJ1-2, the complete variable domain is DSGVTQTPKHLITATGQRVTLRCSPRSGDLSVYWYQQSLDQGLQFLIQYYNGEERAKGNILERFSAQQFPDLHSELNLSSLELGDSALYFCASSVGSNYGYTFGSGTRLTVV.

DNA of the CDR3: TGTGCCAGCAGCTTGGTGGGACAGTTCTACGAGCAGTACTTC. It is translated as CASSLVGQFYEQYF. The chain links TRBV5-6 to TRBJ2-7; 7 positions agree with TRBD1. Germline V CDR1 and CDR2: SGHDT, YYEEEE. The length of the CDR3 is 14 residues. V was clipped by 0 bases and J by 3 bases; unmatched bases: 3.

This chain links TRBV12-3 or TRBV12-4 with TRBJ1-2; D remains unclear. Between the trimmed V and J ends, which lost 1 base and 4 bases, there was a span of 7 bases. This CDR3 has 13 amino acids. CDR3 sequence (DNA): TGTGCCAGCAGTTTAGGGACTCGCTATGGCTACACCTTC. This gives the protein CASSLGTRYGYTF.

This chain links TRBV7-2 with TRBJ2-7; 7 nucleotides match TRBD2. Per the germline V gene, CDR1 is SGHTA and CDR2 is FQGNSA. There are 12 residues in the CDR3. With 7 bases clipped from V and 3 bases from J, the junction kept 3 bases outside the gene matches. CDR3 residues: CASTWGGYEQYF. The CDR3 DNA reads TGTGCCAGCACCTGGGGGGGCTACGAGCAGTACTTC.

The gene calls are TRBV19 and TRBJ1-2; maybe TRBD1 (6 bases). Germline V gives CDR1 LNHDA, CDR2 SQIVND (reference sequence). Trimming left V 6 bases short and J 2 bases short, with 13 bases between. The CDR3 sequence is 14 residues long. CDR3 amino acids: CASRNTGSNYGYTF. CDR3 DNA: TGTGCCAGTAGGAACACAGGGTCCAACTATGGCTACACCTTC.

The genes are TRBV9 and TRBJ2-1; 12 bases line up with TRBD2. J gave up 6 bases and V 4 bases, and 8 bases lay outside the gene matches. CDR3 length: 16 residues. Germline CDR1 SGDLS, CDR2 YYNGEE. DNA for the CDR3: TGTGCCAGCAGCACAACAGGACTAGCGGGATTCAATGAGCAGTTCTTC. It yields the protein CASSTTGLAGFNEQFF.

The chain uses TRBV19 and TRBJ2-7, with D hard to call. Germline V lookup: CDR1 LNHDA, CDR2 SQIVND (reference sequence). The ends were cut back, 7 bases at V and 6 bases at J, with 10 bases in the middle. The CDR3 contains 11 residues. The CDR3 nucleotides read TGTGCCAGTATGAACAAGGGCGAGCAGTACTTC. Its translation is CASMNKGEQYF.

The chain is built from TRBV18 and TRBJ1-6, with TRBD1 identical over 7 bases. Losses at the gene ends were 6 bases for V and 8 bases for J; bases not matched to a gene: 19. The germline V gene has CDR1 KGHSH and CDR2 LQKENI. The CDR3 is 18 residues long. The CDR3 loop reads CASSPRESGDSAHSPLHF. The CDR3 DNA reads TGTGCCAGCTCCCCCAGGGAGAGTGGGGACAGTGCCCATTCACCCCTCCACTTT.

The sample holds a few counts of this clone. This sequence joins TRBV7-9 and TRBJ1-1; D is possibly TRBD1 (5 bases). Germline CDR1 is SEHNR and CDR2 is FQNEAQ (reference sequence). V dropped 1 base and J dropped 3 bases, with 6 bases sitting between them. This CDR3 comprises 13 residues. The CDR3 sequence is CASSLEGDTEAFF. CDR3 nucleotides: TGTGCCAGCAGCTTAGAAGGGGACACTGAAGCTTTCTTT.

This clone has more than one count but fewer than ten. The V call is TRBV6-5, the J call TRBJ2-3, with 8 bases fitting TRBD1. V lost 4 bases, J lost 9 bases, and 12 bases stayed unmatched. Germline V gene sequence: CDR1 MNHEY, CDR2 SVGAGI. The CDR3 length is 15 residues. The CDR3 DNA is TGTGCCAGCAGTTCCCCGGGACAGGCCCGATACACGCAGTATTTT. Amino acids: CASSSPGQARYTQYF.

This chain connects TRBV7-3 to TRBJ2-5; D call uncertain. Germline CDR1 reads SGHTA; CDR2 reads FQGTGA. Trimming stripped 2 bases from V and 5 bases from J, with 9 bases between. CDR3 size: 13 residues. The CDR3 loop reads CASSLGLRETQYF. The CDR3 DNA reads as TGTGCCAGCAGCTTAGGTTTGCGGGAGACCCAGTACTTC.

For the CDR3, the DNA is TGTGCCATCAGTGAGTCGCGGGGAGGATCACCCCTCCACTTT. Protein sequence: CAISESRGGSPLHF. The chain recombines TRBV10-3 with TRBJ1-6; D call uncertain. Germline V lookup: CDR1 ENHRY, CDR2 SYGVKD. The ends were cut back, 0 bases at V and 10 bases at J, with 10 bases in the middle. This CDR3 region has 14 residues.

This chain links TRBV7-9 with TRBJ2-7; D assignment may be TRBD1 or TRBD2 (6 bases each). The germline gives CDR1 SEHNR, CDR2 FQNEAQ (reference sequence). Trimming took 3 bases from V and 2 from J, leaving 14 bases between them. CDR3 length equals 15 residues. The CDR3: CASSFISGGPYEQYF. CDR3 sequence (DNA): TGTGCCAGCAGCTTCATATCTGGGGGGCCCTACGAGCAGTACTTC.

V and J are TRBV27 and TRBJ2-7; tentatively, D is TRBD2 (6 bases). The CDR3 runs to 15 residues. Per germline, CDR1 MNHEY and CDR2 SMNVEV (reference sequence). V shed 5 bases and J shed 3 bases, with 17 bases lying between them. The CDR3 sequence is CASSPTPEGSYEQYF. CDR3 nucleotides: TGTGCCAGCAGTCCAACCCCGGAGGGAAGCTACGAGCAGTACTTC.

This chain uses TRBV19 with TRBJ1-3; D gene ambiguous. This CDR3 contains 13 residues. CDR1 and CDR2 from the germline V gene are LNHDA and SQIVND (reference sequence). V shed 4 bases and J shed 4 bases, with 8 bases lying between them. CDR3 loop: CASSTSDGNTIYF. Here the CDR3 DNA reads TGTGCCAGTAGTACCAGTGACGGAAACACCATATATTTT.

The chain combines TRBV6-5 with TRBJ1-4; D unclear. This CDR3 has 15 amino acids. Trimming took 6 bases from V and 5 from J, leaving 16 bases between them. Germline V CDR1 and CDR2: MNHEY, SVGAGI. The CDR3 region is CASSPRLEGNEKLFF. The CDR3 DNA is TGTGCCAGCAGCCCCCGACTCGAAGGGAATGAAAAACTGTTTTTT.

This chain joins TRBV27 and TRBJ2-1, with D tentatively TRBD1 or TRBD2 (5 bases each). This CDR3 comprises 17 residues. V lost 5 bases and J 2 bases, leaving 19 bases between the germline ends. In germline, CDR1 is MNHEY, CDR2 SMNVEV (reference sequence). Written as DNA, the CDR3 is TGTGCCAGCAGTGCCTCTTCCGGGACCCGCCCCTACAATGAGCAGTTCTTC. This gives the protein CASSASSGTRPYNEQFF.